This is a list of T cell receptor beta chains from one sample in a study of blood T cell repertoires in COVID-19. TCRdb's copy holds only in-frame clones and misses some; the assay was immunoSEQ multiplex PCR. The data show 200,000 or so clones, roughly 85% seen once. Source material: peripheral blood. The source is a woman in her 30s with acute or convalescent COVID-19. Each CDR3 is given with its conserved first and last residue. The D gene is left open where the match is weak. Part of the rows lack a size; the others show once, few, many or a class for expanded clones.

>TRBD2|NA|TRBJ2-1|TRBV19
TGTGCCAGTAGTACCCTGACTAGCGCGATATGGAATGAGCAGTTCTTC
CASSTLTSAIWNEQFF
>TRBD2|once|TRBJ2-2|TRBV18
TGTGCCAGCTCACCCTGGACTAGCGGGGCGAACACCGGGGAGCTGTTTTTT
CASSPWTSGANTGELFF
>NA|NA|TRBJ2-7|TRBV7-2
TGTGCCAGCAGGGAATCTAGCGTGCACTACGAGCAGTACTTC
CASRESSVHYEQYF
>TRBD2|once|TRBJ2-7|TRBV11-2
TGTGCCAGCACCGAGGGACTAGCGAACTCCTACGAGCAGTACTTC
CASTEGLANSYEQYF
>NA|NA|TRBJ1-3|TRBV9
TGTGCCAGCAGCGTAGGGGCCGCGGGTGGAAACACCATATATTTT
CASSVGAAGGNTIYF
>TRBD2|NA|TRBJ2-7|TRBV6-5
TGTGCCAGCAGTTGGGAACTAGCGGGAGACGAGCAGTACTTC
CASSWELAGDEQYF
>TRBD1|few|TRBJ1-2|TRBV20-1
TGCAGTGCCAGGGACAGCGGTGGCTACACCTTC
CSARDSGGYTF
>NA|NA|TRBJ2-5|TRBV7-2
TGTGCCAGCAGCTTAGCCCGTCAAGAGACCCAGTACTTC
CASSLARQETQYF
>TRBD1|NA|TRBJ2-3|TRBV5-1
TGCGCCAGCAGCCTTGGCACAGGGGTCACAGATACGCAGTATTTT
CASSLGTGVTDTQYF
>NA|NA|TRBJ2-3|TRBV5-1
TGCGCCAGCAGCTTGGCTGACAGAGACACAGATACGCAGTATTTT
CASSLADRDTDTQYF
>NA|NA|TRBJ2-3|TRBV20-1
TGCAGTGCTAGTCCCCTAGCGGACAGTATCACAGATACGCAGTATTTT
CSASPLADSITDTQYF
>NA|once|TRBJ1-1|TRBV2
TGTGCCAGCAGGTGGTTCGGACAGACGAACACTGAAGCTTTCTTT
CASRWFGQTNTEAFF
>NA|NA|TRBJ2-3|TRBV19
TGTGCCAGTAAGGTCCAGGCTAGCACAGATACGCAGTATTTT
CASKVQASTDTQYF
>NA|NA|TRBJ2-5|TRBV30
TGTGCCTGGACGGGGGAAAAGGAGACCCAGTACTTC
CAWTGEKETQYF
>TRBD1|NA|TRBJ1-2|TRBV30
TGTGCCTGGAGTGTACCGGGACAGGGGATGAATGGCTACACCTTC
CAWSVPGQGMNGYTF
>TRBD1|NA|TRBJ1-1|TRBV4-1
TGCGCCAGCAGCCAGACGGACAGGAGCCCAAACACTGAAGCTTTCTTT
CASSQTDRSPNTEAFF
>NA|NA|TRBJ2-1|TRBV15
TGTGCCACCAGCAGTGCCCGGAGTGAGCAGTTCTTC
CATSSARSEQFF
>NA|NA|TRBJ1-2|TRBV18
TGTGCCAGCTCACCAGGAGGCAGAGCCTATGGCTACACCTTC
CASSPGGRAYGYTF
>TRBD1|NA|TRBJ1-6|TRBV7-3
TGTGCCAGCAGCTTACAGGGACAGGCTAATTCACCCCTCCACTTT
CASSLQGQANSPLHF
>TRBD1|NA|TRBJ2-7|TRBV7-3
TGTGCCAGCAGCTCGCGGAGAGAGGGGGCCAACGAGCAGTACTTC
CASSSRREGANEQYF
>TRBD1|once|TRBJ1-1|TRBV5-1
TGCGCCAGCAGCTGGACAGGGAGACGAGGGAACACTGAAGCTTTCTTT
CASSWTGRRGNTEAFF
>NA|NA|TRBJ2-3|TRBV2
TGTGCCAGCAGTTCCCTCCGGGGAACTAGCACAGATACGCAGTATTTT
CASSSLRGTSTDTQYF
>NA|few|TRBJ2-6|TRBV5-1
TGCGCCAGCAGAGTGGGAGTGACTGGGGCCAACGTCCTGACTTTC
CASRVGVTGANVLTF
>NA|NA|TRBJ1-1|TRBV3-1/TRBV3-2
TGTGCCAGCAGCCAACCATGGGCGGGGCGGGCCACTGAAGCTTTCTTT
CASSQPWAGRATEAFF
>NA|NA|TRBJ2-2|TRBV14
TGTGCCAGCAGCTGGGGCGGGACAGCCAACACCGGGGAGCTGTTTTTT
CASSWGGTANTGELFF
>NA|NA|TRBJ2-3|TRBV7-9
TGTGCCAGCAGCTTAGGGGGCAGGGTGGCAGATACGCAGTATTTT
CASSLGGRVADTQYF
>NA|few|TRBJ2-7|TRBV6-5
TGTGCCAGCAGTAACTCCTACTCCTACGAGCAGTACTTC
CASSNSYSYEQYF
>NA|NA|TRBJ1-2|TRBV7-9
TGTGCCAGCAGCTTTTTTCAGGCCACATTATTCTATGGCTACACCTTC
CASSFFQATLFYGYTF
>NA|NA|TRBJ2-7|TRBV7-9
TGTGCCAGCAGCCCCCTCTCCTACGAGCAGTACTTC
CASSPLSYEQYF
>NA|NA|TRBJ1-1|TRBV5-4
TGTGCCAGCAGCCCGATCAGGGAGAACACTGAAGCTTTCTTT
CASSPIRENTEAFF
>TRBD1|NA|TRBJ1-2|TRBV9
TGTGCCAGCAGCGTAGTACAGGGGGCCTACACCTTC
CASSVVQGAYTF
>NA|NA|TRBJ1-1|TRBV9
TGTGCCAGCAGCGTAGCAGGGAGGGTCACTGAAGCTTTCTTT
CASSVAGRVTEAFF
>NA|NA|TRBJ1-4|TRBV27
TGTGCCAGCAGTTTATCGACCGGGACTAATGAAAAACTGTTTTTT
CASSLSTGTNEKLFF
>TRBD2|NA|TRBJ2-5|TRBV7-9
TGTGCCAGCAGCCGTTCCGGGACTAGCGGGAGTAGTGGGGAGACCCAGTACTTC
CASSRSGTSGSSGETQYF
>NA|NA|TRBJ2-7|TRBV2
TGTGCCAGCAGCCCGACAGGAACTTACGAGCAGTACTTC
CASSPTGTYEQYF
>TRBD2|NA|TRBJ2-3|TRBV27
TGTGCCAGCAGCAAAACTAGCGGGGGATCTGATACGCAGTATTTT
CASSKTSGGSDTQYF
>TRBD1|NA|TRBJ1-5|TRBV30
TGTGCCTGGAGTCCCGGGACAGGGGCGAAGCCCCAGCATTTT
CAWSPGTGAKPQHF
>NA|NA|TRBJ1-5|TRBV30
TGTGCCTGGAGTCCTGGCAATCAGCCCCAGCATTTT
CAWSPGNQPQHF
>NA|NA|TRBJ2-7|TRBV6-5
TGTGCCAGCAGTTACCCGGGAGAGCCCTACGAGCAGTACTTC
CASSYPGEPYEQYF